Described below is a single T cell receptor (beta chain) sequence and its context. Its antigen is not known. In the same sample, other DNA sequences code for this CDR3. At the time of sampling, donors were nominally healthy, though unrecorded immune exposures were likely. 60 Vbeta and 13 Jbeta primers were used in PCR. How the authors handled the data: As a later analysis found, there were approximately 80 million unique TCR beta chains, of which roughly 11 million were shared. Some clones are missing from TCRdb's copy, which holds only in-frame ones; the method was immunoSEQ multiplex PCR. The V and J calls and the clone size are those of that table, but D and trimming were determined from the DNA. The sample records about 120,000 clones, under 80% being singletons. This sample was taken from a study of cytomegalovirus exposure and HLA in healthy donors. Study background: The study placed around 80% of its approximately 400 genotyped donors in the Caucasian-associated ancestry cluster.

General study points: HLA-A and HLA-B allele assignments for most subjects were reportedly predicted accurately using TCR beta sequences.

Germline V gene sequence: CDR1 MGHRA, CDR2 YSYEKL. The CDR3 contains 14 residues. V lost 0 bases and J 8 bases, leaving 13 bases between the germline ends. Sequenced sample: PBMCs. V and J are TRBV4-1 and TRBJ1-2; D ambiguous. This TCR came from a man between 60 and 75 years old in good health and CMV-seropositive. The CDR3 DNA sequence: TGCGCCAGCAGCCAAGATGATCGAGTTAACGGCTACACCTTC. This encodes CASSQDDRVNGYTF.